The next 29 T cell receptor beta chains were all read from a single sample in a study of CD8+CD57+ T cells in acquired aplastic anemia. The use of genomic DNA as template underpinned the TCR beta VDJ and CDR3 profiling. One entry per CDR3 protein results from TCRdb running MiXCR on the reads. The table has some 210,000 distinct CDR3 sequences, over 55% seen once; the top ten hold roughly 29%. The sequencing input was sorted CD4+, CD8+, or CD8+CD57+ T cells (not recorded which) from PBMCs. The origin of the receptors is a human donor in good health.

The sample holds a few counts of this clonotype. The chain links TRBV20-1 to TRBJ2-7; the match to TRBD1 covers 12 bases. The germline CDR1 and CDR2 sequences are DFQATT and SNEGSKA (reference sequence). V dropped 5 bases and J dropped 6; count of bases not matched to a gene: 8. The CDR3 runs 14 residues. The CDR3 loop reads CSAPTGTGGREQYF. For the CDR3, the DNA is TGCAGTGCTCCGACCGGGACAGGGGGCCGCGAGCAGTACTTC.

The rearrangement links TRBV20-1 to TRBJ2-7; 11 bases agree with TRBD2. CDR1 is DFQATT, CDR2 SNEGSKA, per germline (reference sequence). V was clipped by 6 bases and J by 4 bases; unmatched bases: 14. This CDR3 is 16 amino acids long. The CDR3 here is CSAGGATGTSGYEQYF. Here the CDR3 DNA reads TGCAGTGCCGGTGGGGCCACCGGGACTAGCGGTTACGAGCAGTACTTC.

V is TRBV7-2 and J is TRBJ1-1; D is possibly TRBD1 (6 bases). The CDR3 is 17 amino acids. The germline CDR1 and CDR2 sequences are SGHTA and FQGNSA. V gave up 5 bases and J gave up 2 bases, with 21 bases separating them. The CDR3 spells CASSPEGGAPVNTEAFF. CDR3 bases: TGTGCCAGCAGCCCAGAGGGGGGGGCGCCCGTAAACACTGAAGCTTTCTTT.

As for this clonotype: The germline gene is not matched at one end of the junction; a read error may be the cause. V and J are TRBV2 and TRBJ1-2; D unclear. The CDR3 spans 13 residues. In germline, CDR1 is SNHLY, CDR2 FYNNEI. DNA for the CDR3: TGTGTCAGCTCGGTCGGGCGGTCCTATGGCTACACCTTC. Residues: CVSSVGRSYGYTF.

This clonotype was counted only a few times. The chain combines TRBV15 with TRBJ2-1, with TRBD1 identical over 9 bases. The germline gives CDR1 LNHNV, CDR2 YYDKDF (reference sequence). Trimming removed 2 bases from V and 1 base from J; junction bases left unmatched: 3. This CDR3 is 16 amino acids long. In DNA form, the CDR3 reads TGTGCCACCAGCAGAACAGGGGGCCGATCCTACAATGAGCAGTTCTTC. Protein sequence: CATSRTGGRSYNEQFF.

The chain couples TRBV7-2 to TRBJ2-1; tentative D call: TRBD2 (6 bases). This CDR3 contains 15 residues. The V end was cut by 5 bases, the J end by 5 bases, with 16 bases between. Germline CDR1 reads SGHTA; CDR2 reads FQGNSA. CDR3 in DNA: TGTGCCAGCAGCGTTGGTCCTAGCGCCAACAATGAGCAGTTCTTC. Protein sequence: CASSVGPSANNEQFF.

The chain employs TRBV27 and TRBJ1-4; a weak D match, TRBD1 (5 bases). The ends were cut back, 2 bases at V and 0 bases at J, with 7 bases in the middle. This CDR3 comprises 15 residues. Looked up from germline, CDR1 is MNHEY and CDR2 is SMNVEV (reference sequence). The chain's CDR3 is CASSLGAATNEKLFF. The CDR3 DNA reads TGTGCCAGCAGTTTAGGGGCAGCAACTAATGAAAAACTGTTTTTT.

The chain links TRBV2 to TRBJ1-3; TRBD1 agrees at 7 bases. The ends lost 8 bases at V and 3 bases at J; junction bases unmatched: 4. The germline V gene encodes CDR1 SNHLY and CDR2 FYNNEI. The length of the CDR3 is 13 residues. CDR3 in amino acids: CASDRAGGNTIYF. The CDR3 coding sequence is TGTGCCAGCGACAGGGCTGGTGGAAACACCATATATTTT.

This clonotype was observed at least ten times. The CDR3 DNA is TGTGCCAGCACCATAGGTAGATGGGGGGCGCAATTTGATGAGCAGTTCTTC. This codes for CASTIGRWGAQFDEQFF. The gene calls are TRBV12-3 or TRBV12-4 and TRBJ2-1, with D perhaps given as TRBD1 or TRBD2 (6 bases each). Between the trimmed V and J ends, which lost 7 bases and 8 bases, there was a span of 27 bases. This CDR3 is 17 amino acids long.

V usage is TRBV2 and J usage is TRBJ1-2; 7 bases agree with TRBD1. Germline CDR1 reads SNHLY; CDR2 reads FYNNEI. The CDR3 consists of 14 residues. V was pared by 5 bases and J by 5 bases, with 8 bases of the junction left unmatched. The CDR3 is CASSRTGSRYGYTF. CDR3 nucleotide sequence: TGTGCCAGCAGTAGGACAGGATCAAGGTATGGCTACACCTTC.

The V call is TRBV11-2, the J call TRBJ1-2; D remains ambiguous. V was clipped by 5 bases and J by 4 bases, with 11 bases between them. CDR3 length: 13 residues. CDR1 is SGHAT, CDR2 FQNNGV, per germline. CDR3 loop: CASSRDRFYGYTF. In DNA form, the CDR3 reads TGTGCCAGCAGCCGGGATAGATTCTATGGCTACACCTTC.

About this clonotype itself: The CDR3 does not end in the conserved phenylalanine or tryptophan, so this is likely a read error. The V gene is TRBV19, the J gene TRBJ2-5, with 14 bases fitting TRBD2. V dropped 6 bases and J dropped 4; count of bases not matched to a gene: 4. This CDR3 has 15 residues. The germline V gene has CDR1 LNHDA and CDR2 SQIVND (reference sequence). For the CDR3, the DNA is TGTGCCAGTAGACTTGGACTAGCGGGAGGAGAGACCCAGTACCTC. It is translated as CASRLGLAGGETQYL.

V gene TRBV9 combines with J gene TRBJ2-1; weak D call: TRBD1 (5 bases). This CDR3 has 15 residues. V shed 5 bases and J shed 1 base, with 13 bases lying between them. CDR1 and CDR2 from the germline V gene are SGDLS and YYNGEE. The DNA of the CDR3 is TGTGCCAGCAGTTTCCAATCAGGGTCCTACAATGAGCAGTTCTTC. Its translation is CASSFQSGSYNEQFF.

This clonotype occurred a few times. The rearrangement joins TRBV20-1 to TRBJ2-1; the match to TRBD2 covers 8 bases. Per germline, CDR1 DFQATT and CDR2 SNEGSKA (reference sequence). The CDR3 runs to 15 residues. Unmatched junction bases numbered 9, after V lost 2 bases and J lost 6 bases. CDR3 sequence reads: CSARSDGRAANEQFF. The CDR3 DNA follows: TGCAGTGCTAGATCGGACGGGAGGGCCGCCAATGAGCAGTTCTTC.

This clonotype was counted ten times or more. The rearrangement joins TRBV2 to TRBJ2-5; D remains unclear. The CDR3 is made up of 14 amino acids. The germline V gene has CDR1 SNHLY and CDR2 FYNNEI. With 2 bases removed from V and 5 bases from J, the gap between germline ends came to 12 bases. This chain's CDR3 is CASSEIDSWETQYF. The DNA for the CDR3 is TGTGCCAGCAGTGAAATCGATAGCTGGGAGACCCAGTACTTC.

The chain employs TRBV20-1 and TRBJ2-3, with D tentatively TRBD1 or TRBD2 (5 bases each). V shed 2 bases and J shed 7 bases, with 16 bases lying between them. Germline lookup yields CDR1 DFQATT and CDR2 SNEGSKA (reference sequence). The CDR3 totals 14 residues. CDR3 sequence reads: CSARSTAGGNTQYF. The CDR3 DNA is TGCAGTGCTAGAAGTACAGCTGGGGGAAATACGCAGTATTTT.

The genes are TRBV11-2 and TRBJ2-4, with 10 nucleotides matching TRBD1. This CDR3 comprises 16 residues. V lost 6 bases to trimming and J lost 8 bases; unmatched junction nucleotides: 13. Germline V gives CDR1 SGHAT, CDR2 FQNNGV. The CDR3 nucleotides read TGTGCCAGCAGTTTGGGACAGGGGTGGGGAGGGGACATTCAGTACTTC. It yields the protein CASSLGQGWGGDIQYF.

This clonotype was picked up one time. This chain connects TRBV29-1 to TRBJ1-2; D ambiguous. The V end lost 4 bases, the J end lost 4 bases, and 19 bases lay between the germline ends. The CDR3 runs 15 residues. Germline V gene data show CDR1 as SQVTM and CDR2 as ANQGSEA. CDR3 coding DNA: TGCAGCGTTGGCGGAGGTAAAATGAGGGTCTATGGCTACACCTTC. Residues: CSVGGGKMRVYGYTF.

This clonotype has only a few counts. This chain joins TRBV10-3 and TRBJ1-2; D possibly corresponds to TRBD1 (6 bases). CDR1 and CDR2 from the germline V gene are ENHRY and SYGVKD. The CDR3 loop spans 17 amino acids. V lost 6 bases, J lost 8 bases, and 28 bases lay in between. The CDR3 nucleotides are TGTGCCATCAGGGGGGAGGGGCTATGGCAGGGGATTAGCGGCTACACCTTC. Translating it yields CAIRGEGLWQGISGYTF.

This clonotype was recorded once. The rearrangement uses TRBV2 and TRBJ1-5, with 10 positions matching TRBD1. This CDR3 region has 14 residues. With V trimmed by 3 bases and J by 5 bases, 1 base remained unmatched. Germline-derived CDR1 and CDR2 are SNHLY and FYNNEI. In DNA, the CDR3 is TGTGCCAGCAGTGACGGGACAGGGGATCAGCCCCAGCATTTT. Its protein is CASSDGTGDQPQHF.

This chain links TRBV9 with TRBJ2-5; D possibly corresponds to TRBD2 (6 bases). V was trimmed by 0 bases and J by 0 bases, leaving 6 bases between them. Germline lookup yields CDR1 SGDLS and CDR2 YYNGEE. The CDR3 is 14 residues long. The DNA of the CDR3 is TGTGCCAGCAGCGTAGGCGGGGACCAAGAGACCCAGTACTTC. Its translation: CASSVGGDQETQYF.

This clonotype occurred a few times. The chain carries TRBV5-1 and TRBJ2-7; 8 bases align to TRBD2. Germline trimming cut 0 bases from V and 3 bases from J; bases unmatched to any gene: 2. The CDR3 contains 14 residues. Germline lookup yields CDR1 SGHRS and CDR2 YFSETQ. The CDR3 DNA sequence: TGCGCCAGCAGCTTGGTAGCGGGAAACTACGAGCAGTACTTC. Its translation is CASSLVAGNYEQYF. Full variable domain (outside the CDR3, taken from reference TRBV5-1 and TRBJ2-7): KAGVTQTPRYLIKTRGQQVTLSCSPISGHRSVSWYQQTPGQGLQFLFEYFSETQRNKGNFPGRFSGRQFSNSRSEMNVSTLELGDSALYLCASSLVAGNYEQYFGPGTRLTVT.

The chain has TRBV19 and TRBJ1-2, with D unclear. CDR3 length: 14 amino acids. Germline V gene data show CDR1 as LNHDA and CDR2 as SQIVND (reference sequence). The V and J ends lost 1 base and 3 bases respectively, with 9 bases between them. For the CDR3, the DNA is TGTGCCAGTAGTATAGGGCTGGCGGACTATGGCTACACCTTC. Its protein is CASSIGLADYGYTF.

The sample holds a few counts of this clonotype. The CDR3 sequence is CSVGRGVAEPYNEQFF. The CDR3 DNA is TGCAGCGTTGGGCGGGGCGTAGCGGAACCCTACAATGAGCAGTTCTTC. The gene calls are TRBV29-1 and TRBJ2-1, with a possible D match to TRBD2 (6 bases). Trimming pared 4 bases from V and 2 bases from J, leaving 18 bases between. The germline V gene has CDR1 SQVTM and CDR2 ANQGSEA. The CDR3 consists of 16 residues.

This clonotype has at least ten counts. This chain links TRBV5-5 with TRBJ1-4; 9 positions agree with TRBD1. The V segment lost 3 bases and the J segment 8 bases; nucleotides outside the gene matches: 5. CDR3 length: 14 residues. The germline V gene has CDR1 SGHKS and CDR2 YYEKEE (reference sequence). The CDR3 loop is CASSWDRVEEKLFF. In nucleotides, the CDR3 is TGTGCCAGCAGCTGGGACAGGGTTGAGGAAAAACTGTTTTTT.

Worth noting for this clonotype: Lacking the conserved final phenylalanine or tryptophan, this CDR3 likely reflects a read error. The J gene is TRBJ2-7, the V gene TRBV4-1; 7 bases agree with TRBD1. V lost 5 bases and J lost 6; bases outside the gene matches: 10. The CDR3 totals 14 residues. Germline assignment: CDR1 MGHRA and CDR2 YSYEKL. This CDR3 is CASSSSLTGPEQYH. The CDR3, as DNA: TGCGCCAGCAGCTCCAGTCTGACAGGGCCCGAGCAGTACCAC.

The CDR3 sequence is CASSIGMNRIFGPYGYTF. CDR3 in DNA: TGTGCCAGTAGTATAGGGATGAATAGGATTTTTGGGCCCTATGGCTACACCTTC. The rearrangement links TRBV19 to TRBJ1-2, with D unclear. Germline V gene data show CDR1 as LNHDA and CDR2 as SQIVND (reference sequence). Trimming cost V 1 base and J 4 bases, with 22 bases left between them. This CDR3 is 18 amino acids long.

Comment on this clonotype: A read error may explain this, as a much larger clone is one base away. This CDR3 fails to terminate in the conserved phenylalanine or tryptophan, so it likely reflects a read error. The chain carries TRBV20-1 and TRBJ1-1; 8 bases align to TRBD1. The J segment lost 1 base and the V segment lost 5 bases, leaving 9 bases of the junction unmatched. The V gene's germline CDR1 is DFQATT and CDR2 SNEGSKA (reference sequence). This CDR3 contains 15 residues. The CDR3 loop reads CSALAPDRENTEAFS. The CDR3 bases are TGCAGTGCTTTGGCCCCGGACAGGGAGAACACTGAAGCTTTCTCT.

This clonotype was observed a few times. The chain combines TRBV10-3 with TRBJ2-7; 14 bases map to TRBD2. The CDR3 runs 15 residues. Germline V gives CDR1 ENHRY, CDR2 SYGVKD. J was trimmed by 9 bases and V by 5 bases; bases with no gene match: 9. DNA for the CDR3: TGTGCCATCAGTAGTGGGGGACTAGCGGGAGTGGGGCAGTACTTC. Protein: CAISSGGLAGVGQYF.